This TCR beta chain derives from a study of OX40 agonist ivuxolimab in advanced cancers. Notes on the research overall: Ivuxolimab was a fully human IgG2 agonistic monoclonal antibody targeting the costimulatory receptor OX40 (CD134). Intravenous ivuxolimab was administered to patients every 2 weeks at six dose levels: 0.01, 0.1, 0.3, 1.5, 3 and 10 mg/kg. Of the approximately 50 dose-escalation patients, hepatocellular carcinoma was present in approximately 20, melanoma in some 15, renal cell carcinoma in 9 and head and neck cancer in 9. In the dose-escalation cohort, roughly 80% of patients were male, and the mean age was approximately 55 years, with a range of roughly 23 to 85. Patients were allowed to have had prior anti-PD-1, anti-PD-L1 or anti-CTLA-4 therapy, and approximately 41% of the dose-escalation patients had previously received checkpoint inhibitors. Partial responses occurred in three dose-escalation patients: two with cutaneous melanoma and one with hepatocellular carcinoma. The purpose of peripheral TCRbeta sequencing was to test whether ivuxolimab changed TCR sequence diversity and led to clonal T-cell expansion. The monotherapy dose-escalation portion (N ≈ 55 patients) of the phase I ivuxolimab trial is reported in the paper. Here is what the overall study found, with its caveats: After ivuxolimab, CD8+ T cells had more expanded clones than CD4+ T cells on average. Low levels of normalized T-cell clonal expansion were also seen in some patients who did not respond. At doses of 0.1 to 3.0 mg/kg, clonal expansion of both CD4+ and CD8+ T cells in blood was seen between baseline and week 6. The antigen specificity of the clonally expanded peripheral T cells was not determined. In the 0.1-3.0 mg/kg groups, partial responders had among the lowest normalized peripheral clonal expansion, particularly in CD8+ T cells.

Points on this clone: No antigen is known for it. One base away there is no much larger clone; base qualities are not given.

The trial excluded patients who had a history of autoimmune disease or were on systemic immunosuppression. Peripheral blood for TCR sequencing was drawn from every dose cohort at baseline, at cycle 4 day 1 and at cycle 7 day 1. Samples were obtained from an open-label, multicenter, first-in-human phase I dose-escalation trial of ivuxolimab. The trial enrolled adults with locally advanced or metastatic head and neck squamous cell, hepatocellular, melanoma or renal cell carcinoma. Before TCR sequencing, CD4+ and CD8+ T cells were separately sorted from peripheral blood. For sequencing of the TCRbeta CDR3 region, genomic DNA was extracted from the sorted cells. The immunoSEQ Assay was used to sequence the TCRbeta CDR3 regions. This immuneACCESS table, as held by TCRdb, lists in-frame sequences with V and J called but not all clones. Of the missing ones, under half trace to an unresolved V gene in checked studies; the others have no known cause. This sample gives 16,000 or so clones in total; about 86% of them show up just once. The ten largest clones capture around 3.9% of the sample.

The CDR3 goes from the cysteine to the phenylalanine over 13 residues. Kept here is only the CDR3 DNA, which spans 39 bases and is read in frame from base 1. The germline V gene (reference sequence) specifies MNHEY as CDR1 and SMNVEV as CDR2. V is pared back by 0 bases and J by 4 bases, with 6 bases lying between the germline termini. The receptor was isolated from an adult with an advanced solid tumor such as melanoma, head and neck, liver or kidney cancer. This sample comprised CD4+ or CD8+ T cells sorted from blood, obtained in a trial of the OX40 agonist ivuxolimab. The chain joins TRBV27 to TRBJ1-2; a confident D gene designation cannot be given. The nucleotide sequence reads TGTGCCAGCAGTTTATCGGCTGGCTATGGCTACACCTTC. Protein translation: CASSLSAGYGYTF.